This T cell receptor beta chain derives from a study of blood T cells in healthy people across ages. The authors ran a second PCR of about 6 to 12 cycles using a sample-barcoded 5' primer and a J-beta primer mix. TCRdb reprocessed the 5' RACE reads with MiXCR, giving one entry per CDR3 protein. The sample lists around 900,000 distinct CDR3 sequences, more than 25% occurring once. The germline CDR1 and CDR2 sequences are MNHEY and SVGAGI. CDR3 length equals 13 residues. This chain joins TRBV6-5 and TRBJ2-4; D is possibly TRBD1 or TRBD2 (6 bases each). The J call is doubtful: the DNA matches TRBJ2-7 better. Sequencing was performed on blood. The sequence derives from a woman aged 80 or older in good health. The DNA for the CDR3 is TGTGCCAGCATTGGGGGGACATCCTACGAGCAGTACTTC. Translating it yields CASIGGTSYEQYF.